Listed below are T cell receptor beta chains from one sample, sequenced in a study of shared clonotypes between healthy human individuals. Clones were sequenced by immunoSEQ multiplex PCR, and TCRdb holds only the in-frame ones, with some missing. Of nearly 1,000,000 clones in the sample, approximately 76% were seen once. The sequenced material came from memory CD4+ T cells sorted from blood. Source of these receptors: a man aged 18 to 35 in good health. CDR3s include the opening cysteine and the closing phenylalanine or tryptophan. The D gene is left open where the match is weak. Some rows have no size entry. The others give once, few or many, or a class for an expanded clone.

abundance,v_gene,d_gene,j_gene,CDR3nt,CDR3aa
.,TRBV4-1,.,TRBJ2-5,TGCGCCAGCAGCCAAGAATTTAGCGGTTACCAAGAGACCCAGTACTTC,CASSQEFSGYQETQYF
.,TRBV11-2,.,TRBJ1-5,TGTGCCAGCAGCTCCAGTACTTACAATCAGCCCCAGCATTTT,CASSSSTYNQPQHF
.,TRBV9,TRBD2,TRBJ2-1,TGTGCCAGCAGCGTAGATATGGGAGCGGGGGCCTACAATGAGCAGTTCTTC,CASSVDMGAGAYNEQFF
.,TRBV12-5,.,TRBJ1-5,TGTGCTAGTGGTTTGGGGGATCCTAGCAATCAGCCCCAGCATTTT,CASGLGDPSNQPQHF
once,TRBV18,.,TRBJ1-3,TGTGCCAGCTCGGGGGGACCCTCTGGAAACACCATATATTTT,CASSGGPSGNTIYF
.,TRBV11-2,.,TRBJ2-2,TGTGCCAGCAGCCGATCTGCGGGGCGAACCGGGGAGCTGTTTTTT,CASSRSAGRTGELFF
.,TRBV2,.,TRBJ1-3,TGTGCCAGCAGTCTAGGCCCGGGAAACACCATATATTTT,CASSLGPGNTIYF
.,TRBV5-1,.,TRBJ2-7,TGCGCCAGCAGCGTTGGGGACCTCTTGCCGGGCTACGAGCAGTACTTC,CASSVGDLLPGYEQYF
.,TRBV7-2,.,TRBJ2-3,TGTGCCAGCAGCCTTATCCAGGACCCAAATACGCAGTATTTT,CASSLIQDPNTQYF
.,TRBV5-6,.,TRBJ2-3,TGTGCCAGCAGCCTAGCCTTAGCGGCCCCCGGGGGAAATACGCAGTATTTT,CASSLALAAPGGNTQYF
.,TRBV9,.,TRBJ2-1,TGTGCCAGCAGCGTAGAGGAGAGTAGGGTATCCTACAATGAGCAGTTCTTC,CASSVEESRVSYNEQFF
once,TRBV6-1,.,TRBJ2-6,TGTGCCAGCAGTGAAGGGGTGGGCTCTGGGGCCAACGTCCTGACTTTC,CASSEGVGSGANVLTF
few,TRBV2,.,TRBJ2-7,TGTGCCAGCAGTGTAAGGGGCAGAGACTCCTACGAGCAGTACTTC,CASSVRGRDSYEQYF
.,TRBV12-5,TRBD2,TRBJ2-3,TGTGCTAGTGCTCGTGGGCTAGCGGGATATGGGGCCTACGGGGATACGCAGTATTTT,CASARGLAGYGAYGDTQYF
few,TRBV2,.,TRBJ1-3,TGTGCCAGCAGCGGCAGCGGGGACGTCACCATATATTTT,CASSGSGDVTIYF
once,TRBV19,.,TRBJ1-5,TGTGCCAGTAAGAAGATACTAGCGGGAAAGCCTAATCAGCCCCAGCATTTT,CASKKILAGKPNQPQHF
.,TRBV6-5,.,TRBJ2-3,TGTGCCAGCAGCCTTAGGGGAGACACAGATACGCAGTATTTT,CASSLRGDTDTQYF
many,TRBV28,TRBD2,TRBJ2-6,TGTGCCAGCAGTCCCCTAGCGGGGGGGCCAGGGGCCAACGTCCTGACTTTC,CASSPLAGGPGANVLTF
few,TRBV6-1,TRBD1,TRBJ2-1,TGTGCCAGCACCTACAGGGGAAGCTCCTACAATGAGCAGTTCTTC,CASTYRGSSYNEQFF
.,TRBV6-4,TRBD1,TRBJ1-1,TGTGCCAGCGCCAGGGACAGGGGGACTGAAGCTTTCTTT,CASARDRGTEAFF
.,TRBV27,TRBD1,TRBJ1-2,TGTGCCAGCAGTTTAACAGGGGGCGAAGCTAACTATGGCTACACCTTC,CASSLTGGEANYGYTF
.,TRBV7-2,.,TRBJ2-7,TGTGCCAGCAGCTCGGGGACGATCCCCTACGAGCAGTACTTC,CASSSGTIPYEQYF
.,TRBV5-1,TRBD1,TRBJ2-2,TGCGCCAGCAGCTTCCGGGACAGGGGGAGTACCGGGGAGCTGTTTTTT,CASSFRDRGSTGELFF
.,TRBV2,TRBD2,TRBJ2-1,TGTGCCAGCAGTGAAGTAGCCCCGACTAGCGGGAATGCCGGTGAGCAGTTCTTC,CASSEVAPTSGNAGEQFF
once,TRBV30,TRBD1,TRBJ2-2,TGTGCCTGGAGCCAGGGACAGGGGAACACCGGGGAGCTGTTTTTT,CAWSQGQGNTGELFF
.,TRBV5-1,.,TRBJ2-3,TGCGCCAGCAGCTTGGGGCAAGGAGGGAAAGCAGATACGCAGTATTTT,CASSLGQGGKADTQYF
few,TRBV6-1,TRBD2,TRBJ2-4,TGTGCCAGCAGTGAAGGGACTAGCGGGGTAGCCAAAAACATTCAGTACTTC,CASSEGTSGVAKNIQYF
.,TRBV5-1,TRBD1,TRBJ2-5,TGCGCCAGCAGTTTACAGGGGGTCCAAGAGACCCAGTACTTC,CASSLQGVQETQYF
few,TRBV5-6,.,TRBJ2-3,TGTGCCAGCAGCTTGTACGGGCGGACAGATACGCAGTATTTT,CASSLYGRTDTQYF
few,TRBV19,.,TRBJ1-2,TGTGCCAGTAGTATTGGAAGGGGAGGAGGTGAAGACTATGGCTACACCTTC,CASSIGRGGGEDYGYTF
.,TRBV11-3,TRBD1,TRBJ1-6,TGTGCCAGCAGCTTACCCGGGACAGGGAATTCACCCCTCCACTTT,CASSLPGTGNSPLHF
.,TRBV4-1,.,TRBJ1-2,TGCGCCAGCAGCCAAGAAGGCGGGCAACCTTTGGGCTATGGCTACACCTTC,CASSQEGGQPLGYGYTF
once,TRBV7-2,TRBD1,TRBJ2-4,TGTGCCAGCAGCCCCAGCAAGCCAGGGGGCGCGGCCAAAAACATTCGGTACTTC,CASSPSKPGGAAKNIRYF
.,TRBV4-3,.,TRBJ1-3,TGCGCCAGCAGCCAAGACAGGTTTACAGACACCATATATTTT,CASSQDRFTDTIYF
.,TRBV28,.,TRBJ1-2,TGTGCCAGCAGCCGACTCGGGGGGCCCTACACCTTC,CASSRLGGPYTF
.,TRBV11-1,.,TRBJ2-3,TGTGCCAGCAGCCCCCCCGCGGGGGATACGCAGTATTTT,CASSPPAGDTQYF
.,TRBV10-1,.,TRBJ2-2,TGCGCCACCGCTCGGGTGAACACCGGGGAGCTGTTTTTT,CATARVNTGELFF
.,TRBV2,.,TRBJ2-7,TGTGCCAGCATGCTAGGGGAATCCTACGAGCAGTACTTC,CASMLGESYEQYF
.,TRBV7-9,TRBD1,TRBJ2-1,TGTGCCAGCAGCCAATACCGGGACAGGGGGCGCAATGAGCAGTTCTTC,CASSQYRDRGRNEQFF
once,TRBV6-4,TRBD2,TRBJ2-1,TGTGCCAGCATCGTCGGGGGGAGGGTTTCCTACAATGAGCAGTTCTTC,CASIVGGRVSYNEQFF
many,TRBV4-1,.,TRBJ2-3,TGCGCCAGCAGCCACGGACTGGCAAGCACAGATACGCAGTATTTT,CASSHGLASTDTQYF
.,TRBV7-3,.,TRBJ2-3,TGTGCCAGCGCATTGGGTGGGACGGGCAACACAGATACGCAGTATTTT,CASALGGTGNTDTQYF
.,TRBV21-1,.,TRBJ2-7,TGTGCCAGCAGCCCAGGGACTAGCGGGCGCAACTACGAGCAGTACTTC,CASSPGTSGRNYEQYF
.,TRBV6-6,.,TRBJ2-5,TGTGCCAGCAGCCGAGCCAACAGCGGGTTTGGGGAGACCCAGTACTTC,CASSRANSGFGETQYF
few,TRBV4-1,TRBD2,TRBJ2-7,TGCGCCAGCAGCCAAGATCCGGGACTAGCGGGAGTCGAGCAGTACTTC,CASSQDPGLAGVEQYF
.,TRBV2,TRBD2,TRBJ2-3,TGTGCCAGCAGCATGACTAGCGGGAGGGGCACAGATACGCAGTATTTT,CASSMTSGRGTDTQYF